This T cell receptor beta chain was found in a study of blood T cell repertoires in COVID-19. Using immunoSEQ multiplex PCR, the repertoire was profiled, and TCRdb retains in-frame clones only, with some absent. The sample records about 210,000 clones, roughly 82% being singletons. The CDR3 is 13 residues long. CDR1 and CDR2 (germline): SGHTA, FQGNSA. V lost 4 bases and J lost 1, with 6 bases in between. The chain carries TRBV7-2 and TRBJ2-3, with D unclear. Specimen: peripheral blood. The sequence was collected from a woman in her sixties or seventies with COVID-19, enrolled during active disease. In DNA form, the CDR3 reads TGTGCCAGCAGCTACGCGGGCACAGATACGCAGTATTTT. It codes for CASSYAGTDTQYF.